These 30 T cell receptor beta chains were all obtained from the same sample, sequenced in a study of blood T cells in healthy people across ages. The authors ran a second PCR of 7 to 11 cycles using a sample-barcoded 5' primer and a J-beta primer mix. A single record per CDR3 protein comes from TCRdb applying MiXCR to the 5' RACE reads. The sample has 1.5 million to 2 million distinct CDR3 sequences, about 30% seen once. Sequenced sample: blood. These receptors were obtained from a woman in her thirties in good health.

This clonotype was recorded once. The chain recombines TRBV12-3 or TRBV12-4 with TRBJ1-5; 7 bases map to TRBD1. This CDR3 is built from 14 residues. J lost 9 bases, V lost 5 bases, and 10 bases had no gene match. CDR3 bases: TGTGCCAGCAGTCAACAGGGCCAGGGGGGGCCCCAGCATTTT. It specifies CASSQQGQGGPQHF.

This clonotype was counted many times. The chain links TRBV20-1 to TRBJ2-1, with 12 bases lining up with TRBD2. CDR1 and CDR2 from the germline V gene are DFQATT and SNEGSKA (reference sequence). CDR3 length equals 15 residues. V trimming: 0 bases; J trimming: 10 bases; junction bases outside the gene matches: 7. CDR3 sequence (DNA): TGCAGTGCTAGAGATCTTACTAGCGGGGGGCAGGAGCAGTTCTTC. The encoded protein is CSARDLTSGGQEQFF.

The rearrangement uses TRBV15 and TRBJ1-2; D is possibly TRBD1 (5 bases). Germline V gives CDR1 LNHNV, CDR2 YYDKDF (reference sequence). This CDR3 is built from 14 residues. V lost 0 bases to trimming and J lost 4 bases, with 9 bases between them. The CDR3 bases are TGTGCCACCAGCAGAGATCAACAGGTCTATGGCTACACCTTC. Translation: CATSRDQQVYGYTF. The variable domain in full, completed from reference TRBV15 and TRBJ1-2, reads DAMVIQNPRYQVTQFGKPVTLSCSQTLNHNVMYWYQQKSSQAPKLLFHYYDKDFNNEADTPDNFQSRRPNTSFCFLDIRSPGLGDTAMYLCATSRDQQVYGYTFGSGTRLTVV.

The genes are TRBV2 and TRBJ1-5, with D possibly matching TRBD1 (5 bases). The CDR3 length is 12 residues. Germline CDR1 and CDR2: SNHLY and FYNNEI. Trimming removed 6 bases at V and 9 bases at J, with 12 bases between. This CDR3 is CASRNRQTPQHF. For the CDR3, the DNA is TGTGCCAGCAGGAACCGACAGACGCCCCAGCATTTT.

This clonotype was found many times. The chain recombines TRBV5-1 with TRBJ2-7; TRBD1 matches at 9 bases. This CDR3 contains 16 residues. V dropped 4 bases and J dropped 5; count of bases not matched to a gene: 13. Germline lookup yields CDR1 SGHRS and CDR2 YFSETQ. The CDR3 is CASSRGPGQGSNEQYF. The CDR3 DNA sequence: TGCGCCAGCAGCCGGGGACCGGGACAGGGTTCGAACGAGCAGTACTTC.

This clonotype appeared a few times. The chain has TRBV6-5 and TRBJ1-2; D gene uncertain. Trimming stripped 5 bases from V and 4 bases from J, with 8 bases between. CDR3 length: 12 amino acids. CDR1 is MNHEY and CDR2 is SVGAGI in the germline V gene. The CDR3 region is CASSNYLYGYTF. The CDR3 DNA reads TGTGCCAGCAGTAACTATCTCTATGGCTACACCTTC.

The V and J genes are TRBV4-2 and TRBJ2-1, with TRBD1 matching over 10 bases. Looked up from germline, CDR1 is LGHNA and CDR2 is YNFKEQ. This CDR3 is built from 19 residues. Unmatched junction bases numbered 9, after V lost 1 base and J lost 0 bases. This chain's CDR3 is CASSQGGQGKRSSYNEQFF. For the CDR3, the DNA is TGTGCCAGCAGCCAAGGGGGACAGGGGAAGCGGAGCTCCTACAATGAGCAGTTCTTC.

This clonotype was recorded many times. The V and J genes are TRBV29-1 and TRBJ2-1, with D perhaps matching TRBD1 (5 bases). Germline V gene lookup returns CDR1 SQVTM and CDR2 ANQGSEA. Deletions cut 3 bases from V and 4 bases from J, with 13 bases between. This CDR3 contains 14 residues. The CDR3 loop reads CSVEVRVGYNEQFF. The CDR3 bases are TGCAGCGTTGAGGTCAGGGTGGGGTACAATGAGCAGTTCTTC.

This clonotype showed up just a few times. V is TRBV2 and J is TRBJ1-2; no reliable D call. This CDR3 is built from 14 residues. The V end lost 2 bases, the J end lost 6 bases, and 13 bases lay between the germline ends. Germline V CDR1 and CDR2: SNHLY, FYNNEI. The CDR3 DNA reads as TGTGCCAGCAGTGAATGGGCCACAGCAGATGGCTACACCTTC. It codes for CASSEWATADGYTF.

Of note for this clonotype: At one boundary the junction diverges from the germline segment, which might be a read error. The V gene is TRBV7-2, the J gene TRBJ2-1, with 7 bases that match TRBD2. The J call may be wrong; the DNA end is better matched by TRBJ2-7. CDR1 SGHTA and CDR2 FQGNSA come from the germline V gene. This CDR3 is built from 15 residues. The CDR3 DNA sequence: TGTTCCAGCAGCTTATCTTGGACTAGGAGCAATGAGCAGTACTTC. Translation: CSSSLSWTRSNEQYF.

The CDR3 reads CSVEVTGRFTGELFF. Here the CDR3 DNA reads TGCAGCGTTGAAGTTACAGGGCGCTTCACCGGGGAGCTGTTTTTT. The chain employs TRBV29-1 and TRBJ2-2; possible D gene TRBD1, 6 bases. V was clipped by 1 base and J by 4 bases, with 13 bases between them. In germline, CDR1 is SQVTM, CDR2 ANQGSEA. The CDR3 runs 15 residues.

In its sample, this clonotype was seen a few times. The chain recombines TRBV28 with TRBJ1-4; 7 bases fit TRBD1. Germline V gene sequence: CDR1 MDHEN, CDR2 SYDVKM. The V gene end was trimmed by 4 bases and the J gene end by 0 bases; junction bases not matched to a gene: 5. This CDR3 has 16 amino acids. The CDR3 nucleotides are TGTGCCAGCAGTTCGTACAGGGGAGCAACTAATGAAAAACTGTTTTTT. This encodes CASSSYRGATNEKLFF.

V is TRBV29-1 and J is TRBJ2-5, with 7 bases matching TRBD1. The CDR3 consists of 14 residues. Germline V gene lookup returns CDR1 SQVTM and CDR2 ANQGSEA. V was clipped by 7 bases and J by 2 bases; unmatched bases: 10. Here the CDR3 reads CSATTGIFQETQYF. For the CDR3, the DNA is TGCAGCGCTACGACAGGGATTTTTCAAGAGACCCAGTACTTC.

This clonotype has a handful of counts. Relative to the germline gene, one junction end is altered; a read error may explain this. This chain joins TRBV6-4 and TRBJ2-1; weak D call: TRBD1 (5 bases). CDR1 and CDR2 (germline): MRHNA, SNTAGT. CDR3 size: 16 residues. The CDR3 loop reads CANSDSQGSGYNEQFF. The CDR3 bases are TGTGCCAACAGTGACTCCCAGGGATCGGGTTACAATGAGCAGTTCTTC.

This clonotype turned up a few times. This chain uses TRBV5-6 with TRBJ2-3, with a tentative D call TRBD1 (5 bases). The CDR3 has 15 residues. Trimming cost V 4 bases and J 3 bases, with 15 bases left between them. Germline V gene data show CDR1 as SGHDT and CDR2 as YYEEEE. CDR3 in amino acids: CASSSSGIGTDTQYF. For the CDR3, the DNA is TGTGCCAGCAGCAGTTCAGGGATCGGGACAGATACGCAGTATTTT.

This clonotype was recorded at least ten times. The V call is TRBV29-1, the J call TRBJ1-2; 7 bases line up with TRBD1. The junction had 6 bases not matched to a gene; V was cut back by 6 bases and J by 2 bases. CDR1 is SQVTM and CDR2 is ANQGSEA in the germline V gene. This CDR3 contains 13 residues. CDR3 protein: CSVDGQANYGYTF. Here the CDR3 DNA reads TGCAGCGTGGATGGACAGGCCAACTATGGCTACACCTTC.

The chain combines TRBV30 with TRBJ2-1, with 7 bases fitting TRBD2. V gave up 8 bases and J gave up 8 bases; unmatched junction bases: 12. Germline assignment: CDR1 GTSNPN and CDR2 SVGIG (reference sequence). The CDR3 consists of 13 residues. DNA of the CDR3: TGTGCCCAGACAGTAATTCGGGGGGATGAGCAGTTCTTC. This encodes CAQTVIRGDEQFF.

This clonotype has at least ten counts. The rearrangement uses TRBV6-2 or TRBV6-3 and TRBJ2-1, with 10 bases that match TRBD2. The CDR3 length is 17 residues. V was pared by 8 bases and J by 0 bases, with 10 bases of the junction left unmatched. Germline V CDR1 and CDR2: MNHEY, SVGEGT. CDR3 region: CASGGSGRKVSYNEQFF. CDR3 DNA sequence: TGTGCCAGCGGTGGTAGCGGGAGGAAAGTCTCCTACAATGAGCAGTTCTTC.

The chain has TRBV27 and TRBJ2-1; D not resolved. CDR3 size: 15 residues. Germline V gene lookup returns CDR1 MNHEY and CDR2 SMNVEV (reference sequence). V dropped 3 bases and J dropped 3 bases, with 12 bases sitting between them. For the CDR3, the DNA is TGTGCCAGCAGTTTTAAGGGTTCTGGCTACAATGAGCAGTTCTTC. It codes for CASSFKGSGYNEQFF.

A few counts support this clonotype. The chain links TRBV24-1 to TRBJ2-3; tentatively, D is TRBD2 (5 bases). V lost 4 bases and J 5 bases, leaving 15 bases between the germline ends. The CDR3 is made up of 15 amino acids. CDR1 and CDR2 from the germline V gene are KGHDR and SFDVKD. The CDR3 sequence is CATSDGAASLDTQYF. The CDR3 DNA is TGTGCCACCAGTGACGGAGCGGCCTCTTTAGATACGCAGTATTTT.

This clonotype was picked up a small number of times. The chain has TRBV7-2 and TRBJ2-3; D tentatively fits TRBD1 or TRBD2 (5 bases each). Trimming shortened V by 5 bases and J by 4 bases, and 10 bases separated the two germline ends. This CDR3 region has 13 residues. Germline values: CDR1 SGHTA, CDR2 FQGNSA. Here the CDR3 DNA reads TGTGCCAGCAGCGAACAGGACTCAGATACGCAGTATTTT. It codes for CASSEQDSDTQYF.

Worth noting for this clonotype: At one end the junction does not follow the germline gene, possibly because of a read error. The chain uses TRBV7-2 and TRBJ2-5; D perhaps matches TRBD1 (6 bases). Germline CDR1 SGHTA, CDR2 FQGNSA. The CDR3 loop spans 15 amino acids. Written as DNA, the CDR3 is TGTGCCAGCAGCTTAGTTCAGGGGCTACAAGAGGCCCAGTACTTC. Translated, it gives CASSLVQGLQEAQYF.

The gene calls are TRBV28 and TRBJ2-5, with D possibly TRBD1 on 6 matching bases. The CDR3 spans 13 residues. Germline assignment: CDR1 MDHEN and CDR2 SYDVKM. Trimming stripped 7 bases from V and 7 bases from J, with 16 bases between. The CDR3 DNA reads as TGTGCCAGCACCCTGGGACATCTAGGGACCCAGTACTTC. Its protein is CASTLGHLGTQYF.

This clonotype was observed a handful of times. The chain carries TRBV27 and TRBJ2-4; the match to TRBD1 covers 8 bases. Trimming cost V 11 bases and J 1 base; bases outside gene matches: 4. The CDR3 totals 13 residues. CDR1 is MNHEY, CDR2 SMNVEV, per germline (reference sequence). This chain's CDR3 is CAQRTGAKNIQYF. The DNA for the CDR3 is TGTGCCCAGCGGACAGGGGCCAAAAACATTCAGTACTTC.

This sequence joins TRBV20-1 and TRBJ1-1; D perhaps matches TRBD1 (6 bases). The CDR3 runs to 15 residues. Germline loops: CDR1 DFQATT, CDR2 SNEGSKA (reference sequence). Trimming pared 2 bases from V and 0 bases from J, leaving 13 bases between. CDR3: CSARRGGNLNTEAFF. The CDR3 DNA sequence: TGCAGTGCTAGACGGGGGGGCAATTTGAACACTGAAGCTTTCTTT.

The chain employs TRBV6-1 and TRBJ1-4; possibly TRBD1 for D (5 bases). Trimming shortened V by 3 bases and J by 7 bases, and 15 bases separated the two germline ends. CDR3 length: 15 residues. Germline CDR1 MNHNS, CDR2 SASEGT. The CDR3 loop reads CASSDGRRAGEKLFF. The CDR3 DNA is TGTGCCAGCAGTGACGGGCGCAGGGCGGGTGAAAAACTGTTTTTT.

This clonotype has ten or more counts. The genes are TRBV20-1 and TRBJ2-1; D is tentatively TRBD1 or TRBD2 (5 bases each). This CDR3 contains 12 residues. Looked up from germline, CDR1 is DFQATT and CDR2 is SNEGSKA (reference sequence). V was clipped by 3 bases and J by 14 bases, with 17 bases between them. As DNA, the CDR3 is TGCAGTGCTAGGGGTGGGGGAGAAGGAAAGTTCTTC. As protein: CSARGGGEGKFF.

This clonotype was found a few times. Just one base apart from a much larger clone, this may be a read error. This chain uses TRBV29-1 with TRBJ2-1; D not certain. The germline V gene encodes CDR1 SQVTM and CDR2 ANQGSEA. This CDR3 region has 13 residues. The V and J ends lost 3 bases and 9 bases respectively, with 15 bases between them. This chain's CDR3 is CSVDPPAGLEQFF. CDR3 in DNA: TGCAGCGTTGATCCCCCTGCAGGTCTTGAGCAGTTCTTC.

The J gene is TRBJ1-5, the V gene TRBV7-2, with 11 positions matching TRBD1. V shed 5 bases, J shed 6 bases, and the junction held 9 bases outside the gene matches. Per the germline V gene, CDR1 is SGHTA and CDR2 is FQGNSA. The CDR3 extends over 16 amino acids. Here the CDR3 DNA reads TGTGCCAGCAGCCCTACCGGGACAGGGGGGAGTCAGCCCCAGCATTTT. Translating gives CASSPTGTGGSQPQHF.

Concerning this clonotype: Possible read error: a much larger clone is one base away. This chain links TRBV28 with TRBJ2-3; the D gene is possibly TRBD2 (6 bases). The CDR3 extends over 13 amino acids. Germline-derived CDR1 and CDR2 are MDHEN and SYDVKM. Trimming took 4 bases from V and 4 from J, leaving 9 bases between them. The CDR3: CASSWTTPDTQYF. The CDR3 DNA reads TGTGCCAGCAGTTGGACTACACCAGATACGCAGTATTTT.